This is a list of T cell receptor beta chains from one sample in a study of pediatric ulcerative colitis. Using immunoSEQ multiplex PCR, the repertoire was profiled, and TCRdb retains in-frame clones only, with some absent. The sample yields approximately 22,000 clones, roughly 70% seen once. Sequences were obtained from gut tissue. Receptor source: a boy aged 5-17 years with severe ulcerative colitis. The CDR3 runs from the conserved cysteine through the conserved F or W. Each record gives: CDR3 length, clone size, D gene, V gene, J gene, CDR3 DNA, CDR3 protein. A D gene is named only where the DNA matches it firmly. Size is omitted from some rows. Given values are once, few, many or a class for expanded clones.

CDR3 length: 15; clone size: .; D gene: TRBD1; V gene: TRBV10-3; J gene: TRBJ2-2; CDR3 DNA: TGTGCCACCCTAGGCACAGGGGAAGCCACCGGGGAGCTGTTTTTT; CDR3 protein: CATLGTGEATGELFF
CDR3 length: 11; clone size: few; D gene: .; V gene: TRBV6-6; J gene: TRBJ1-5; CDR3 DNA: TGTGCCAGCGGGGTCGGGCAGCCCCAGCATTTT; CDR3 protein: CASGVGQPQHF
CDR3 length: 14; clone size: .; D gene: .; V gene: TRBV5-5; J gene: TRBJ2-7; CDR3 DNA: TGTGCCAGCAGCTTTCGCGGGATGAACTACGAGCAGTACTTC; CDR3 protein: CASSFRGMNYEQYF
CDR3 length: 13; clone size: once; D gene: .; V gene: TRBV30; J gene: TRBJ1-3; CDR3 DNA: TGTGCCTGGAGCCCAGTGTACGGAAACACCATATATTTT; CDR3 protein: CAWSPVYGNTIYF
CDR3 length: 13; clone size: .; D gene: TRBD1; V gene: TRBV7-7; J gene: TRBJ1-1; CDR3 DNA: TGTGCTAGCAGCTTTGACAGGGGCACTGAAGCTTTCTTT; CDR3 protein: CASSFDRGTEAFF
CDR3 length: 17; clone size: .; D gene: TRBD1; V gene: TRBV25-1; J gene: TRBJ2-3; CDR3 DNA: TGTGCCAGCAGTGAAAGTTGGACAGGCCTAACCACAGATACGCAGTATTTT; CDR3 protein: CASSESWTGLTTDTQYF
CDR3 length: 14; clone size: .; D gene: .; V gene: TRBV4-3; J gene: TRBJ1-2; CDR3 DNA: TGCGCCAGCAGCCAGGCTGATGGTTTTTACGGCTACACCTTC; CDR3 protein: CASSQADGFYGYTF
CDR3 length: 18; clone size: .; D gene: .; V gene: TRBV5-1; J gene: TRBJ2-5; CDR3 DNA: TGCGCCAGCAGCTTTGGGTTCGTGGAGGCACAATTTCAAGAGACCCAGTACTTC; CDR3 protein: CASSFGFVEAQFQETQYF
CDR3 length: 12; clone size: .; D gene: TRBD1; V gene: TRBV7-9; J gene: TRBJ1-2; CDR3 DNA: TGTCCTAATTGGGGACAGGGTGGTGGCTACACCTTC; CDR3 protein: CPNWGQGGGYTF
CDR3 length: 14; clone size: .; D gene: .; V gene: TRBV7-5; J gene: TRBJ2-3; CDR3 DNA: TGTGCCAGCAGCTGGTCAGGGGCCACAGATACGCAGTATTTT; CDR3 protein: CASSWSGATDTQYF
CDR3 length: 15; clone size: .; D gene: .; V gene: TRBV9; J gene: TRBJ1-2; CDR3 DNA: TGTGCCAGCAGCGCGGGCAAACAGGGCCGCTATGGCTACACCTTC; CDR3 protein: CASSAGKQGRYGYTF
CDR3 length: 13; clone size: .; D gene: .; V gene: TRBV9; J gene: TRBJ2-7; CDR3 DNA: TGTGCCAGCAGCGCCCCGACCGAGAACGAGCAGTACTTC; CDR3 protein: CASSAPTENEQYF
CDR3 length: 14; clone size: .; D gene: .; V gene: TRBV18; J gene: TRBJ1-2; CDR3 DNA: TGTGCCAGCTCACCACAGGACGGAAGGGGCGGCTACACCTTC; CDR3 protein: CASSPQDGRGGYTF
CDR3 length: 13; clone size: .; D gene: .; V gene: TRBV5-1; J gene: TRBJ1-6; CDR3 DNA: TGCGCCAGCAGGCAGGGAACTAATTCACCCCTCCACTTT; CDR3 protein: CASRQGTNSPLHF
CDR3 length: 14; clone size: few; D gene: .; V gene: TRBV5-4; J gene: TRBJ1-2; CDR3 DNA: TGTGCCAGCAGCTTAGTGAACAGGGTCTATGGCTACACCTTC; CDR3 protein: CASSLVNRVYGYTF
CDR3 length: 13; clone size: .; D gene: .; V gene: TRBV5-1; J gene: TRBJ2-5; CDR3 DNA: TGCGCCAGCAGCCCTGGACATGTGGAGACCCAGTACTTC; CDR3 protein: CASSPGHVETQYF
CDR3 length: 15; clone size: .; D gene: TRBD1; V gene: TRBV27; J gene: TRBJ2-2; CDR3 DNA: TGTGCCAGCAGTTTATCCAACAGGGGGGCCGGGGAGCTGTTTTTT; CDR3 protein: CASSLSNRGAGELFF
CDR3 length: 17; clone size: .; D gene: .; V gene: TRBV30; J gene: TRBJ1-6; CDR3 DNA: TGTGCCTGGAGCCGATATTTAGAGGGAACTCGGAATTCACCCCTCCACTTT; CDR3 protein: CAWSRYLEGTRNSPLHF
CDR3 length: 15; clone size: .; D gene: TRBD1; V gene: TRBV7-6; J gene: TRBJ2-7; CDR3 DNA: TGTGCCAGCAGCTTAGGAGGGGGCCTGATCTACGAGCAGTACTTC; CDR3 protein: CASSLGGGLIYEQYF
CDR3 length: 12; clone size: .; D gene: .; V gene: TRBV7-2; J gene: TRBJ2-5; CDR3 DNA: TGTGCCAGCAGCTTACGAAGTGAGACCCAGTACTTC; CDR3 protein: CASSLRSETQYF
CDR3 length: 16; clone size: .; D gene: TRBD1; V gene: TRBV7-2; J gene: TRBJ2-1; CDR3 DNA: TGTGCCAGCAGCTTACGGGGGACAGGGGGCTTCAATGAGCAGTTCTTC; CDR3 protein: CASSLRGTGGFNEQFF
CDR3 length: 14; clone size: .; D gene: .; V gene: TRBV7-2; J gene: TRBJ1-2; CDR3 DNA: TGTGCCAGCAGCTTGGCAGGGTTAGGGTATGGCTACACCTTC; CDR3 protein: CASSLAGLGYGYTF
CDR3 length: 15; clone size: .; D gene: .; V gene: TRBV6-6; J gene: TRBJ1-5; CDR3 DNA: TGTGCCAGCACCCAACGGGGCAGAACCCGGCAGCCCCAGCATTTT; CDR3 protein: CASTQRGRTRQPQHF
CDR3 length: 13; clone size: .; D gene: TRBD1; V gene: TRBV2; J gene: TRBJ2-7; CDR3 DNA: TGTGCCAGCAGCCCGGACAGGGGATACGAGCAGTACTTC; CDR3 protein: CASSPDRGYEQYF
CDR3 length: 13; clone size: .; D gene: .; V gene: TRBV18; J gene: TRBJ2-7; CDR3 DNA: TGTGCCAGCTCACCTAGGGTCTCCTACGAGCAGTACTTC; CDR3 protein: CASSPRVSYEQYF
CDR3 length: 14; clone size: .; D gene: TRBD1; V gene: TRBV19; J gene: TRBJ2-1; CDR3 DNA: TGTGCCAGTACCCCTAGACAGGGGATGCGAGAGCAGTTCTTC; CDR3 protein: CASTPRQGMREQFF
CDR3 length: 12; clone size: .; D gene: .; V gene: TRBV19; J gene: TRBJ2-5; CDR3 DNA: TGTGCCAGTACCTCCCCGGTTGGGACCCAGTACTTC; CDR3 protein: CASTSPVGTQYF
CDR3 length: 12; clone size: .; D gene: .; V gene: TRBV29-1; J gene: TRBJ2-5; CDR3 DNA: TGCAGCGTTCTTGTAGCGGAAGAGACCCAGTACTTC; CDR3 protein: CSVLVAEETQYF
CDR3 length: 14; clone size: medium-sized; D gene: .; V gene: TRBV27; J gene: TRBJ1-5; CDR3 DNA: TGTGCCAGCAGTTTATTTCAGGGGAATCAGCCCCAGCATTTT; CDR3 protein: CASSLFQGNQPQHF
CDR3 length: 16; clone size: .; D gene: TRBD2; V gene: TRBV18; J gene: TRBJ2-7; CDR3 DNA: TGTGCCAGCTCACCACTCGGACTAGCGGCCCCCTACGAGCAGTACTTC; CDR3 protein: CASSPLGLAAPYEQYF
CDR3 length: 11; clone size: .; D gene: .; V gene: TRBV29-1; J gene: TRBJ2-5; CDR3 DNA: TGCAGCCTCGGTCAGGGCAAGACCCAGTACTTC; CDR3 protein: CSLGQGKTQYF
CDR3 length: 12; clone size: .; D gene: .; V gene: TRBV5-1; J gene: TRBJ1-6; CDR3 DNA: TGCGCCAGCAGCTTTCCCGGAGCGCCCCTCCACTTT; CDR3 protein: CASSFPGAPLHF
CDR3 length: 15; clone size: .; D gene: .; V gene: TRBV9; J gene: TRBJ2-5; CDR3 DNA: TGTGCCAGCAGCGCTCGACTAGGGCTAGTTGAGACCCAGTACTTC; CDR3 protein: CASSARLGLVETQYF
CDR3 length: 12; clone size: .; D gene: .; V gene: TRBV13; J gene: TRBJ2-1; CDR3 DNA: TGTGCCAGCAGCCAATCCTACAATGAGCAGTTCTTC; CDR3 protein: CASSQSYNEQFF
CDR3 length: 15; clone size: .; D gene: .; V gene: TRBV9; J gene: TRBJ2-5; CDR3 DNA: TGTGCCAGCAGCGTAGAACTAGGGATCCAAGAGACCCAGTACTTC; CDR3 protein: CASSVELGIQETQYF
CDR3 length: 15; clone size: .; D gene: TRBD1; V gene: TRBV5-5; J gene: TRBJ2-1; CDR3 DNA: TGTGCCAGCAGCCCGGGACAGGGGGCCTACAATGAGCAGTTCTTC; CDR3 protein: CASSPGQGAYNEQFF
CDR3 length: 14; clone size: .; D gene: .; V gene: TRBV5-4; J gene: TRBJ2-5; CDR3 DNA: TGTGCCAGCAGCACCCGGGCCCTGGGAGAGACCCAGTACTTC; CDR3 protein: CASSTRALGETQYF
CDR3 length: 13; clone size: few; D gene: TRBD2; V gene: TRBV7-9; J gene: TRBJ2-5; CDR3 DNA: TGTGCCAGCAGCTTAGAGCTAGCGGGGGCCCGGTACTTC; CDR3 protein: CASSLELAGARYF
CDR3 length: 15; clone size: .; D gene: .; V gene: TRBV7-2; J gene: TRBJ2-2; CDR3 DNA: TGTGCCAGCAGCTACGGGGCCATCAACACCGGGGAGCTGTTTTTT; CDR3 protein: CASSYGAINTGELFF
CDR3 length: 12; clone size: once; D gene: .; V gene: TRBV6-9; J gene: TRBJ1-4; CDR3 DNA: TGTGCCAGCTTAGGGGATAATGAAAAACTGTTTTTT; CDR3 protein: CASLGDNEKLFF
CDR3 length: 14; clone size: .; D gene: .; V gene: TRBV9; J gene: TRBJ1-2; CDR3 DNA: TGTGCCAGCAGCGAGGGGCAGCGGAGATATGGCTACACCTTC; CDR3 protein: CASSEGQRRYGYTF
CDR3 length: 13; clone size: .; D gene: .; V gene: TRBV7-2; J gene: TRBJ2-7; CDR3 DNA: TGTGCCAGCAGCTTAGGAGGCACCTACGAGCAGTACTTC; CDR3 protein: CASSLGGTYEQYF